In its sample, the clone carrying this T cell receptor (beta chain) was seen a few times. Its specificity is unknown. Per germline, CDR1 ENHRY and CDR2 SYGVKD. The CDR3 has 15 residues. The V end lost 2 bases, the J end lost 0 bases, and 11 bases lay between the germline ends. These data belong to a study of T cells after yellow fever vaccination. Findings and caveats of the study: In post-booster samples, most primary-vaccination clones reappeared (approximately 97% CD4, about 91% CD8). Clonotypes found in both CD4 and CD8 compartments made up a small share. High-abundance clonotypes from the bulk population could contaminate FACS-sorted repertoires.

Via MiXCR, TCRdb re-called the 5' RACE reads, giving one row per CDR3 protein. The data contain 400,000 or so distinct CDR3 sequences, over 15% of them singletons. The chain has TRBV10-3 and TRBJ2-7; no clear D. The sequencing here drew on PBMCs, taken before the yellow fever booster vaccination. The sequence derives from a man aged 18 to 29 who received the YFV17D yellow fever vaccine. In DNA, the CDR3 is TGTGCCATCAGTGAGAAAACAGCCAGCTCCTACGAGCAGTACTTC. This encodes CAISEKTASSYEQYF.